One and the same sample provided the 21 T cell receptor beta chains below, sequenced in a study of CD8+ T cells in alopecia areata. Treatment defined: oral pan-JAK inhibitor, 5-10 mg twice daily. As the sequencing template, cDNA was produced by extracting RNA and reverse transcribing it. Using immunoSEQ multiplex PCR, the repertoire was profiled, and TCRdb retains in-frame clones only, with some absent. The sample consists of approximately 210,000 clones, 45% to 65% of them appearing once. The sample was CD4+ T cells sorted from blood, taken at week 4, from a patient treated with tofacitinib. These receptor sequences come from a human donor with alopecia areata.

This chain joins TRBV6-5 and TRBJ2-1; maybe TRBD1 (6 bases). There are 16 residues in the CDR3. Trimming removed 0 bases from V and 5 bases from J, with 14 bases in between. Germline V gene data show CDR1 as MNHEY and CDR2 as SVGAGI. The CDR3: CASSYSRFSGDNEQFF. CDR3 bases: TGTGCCAGCAGTTACTCGAGGTTCTCAGGGGACAATGAGCAGTTCTTC.

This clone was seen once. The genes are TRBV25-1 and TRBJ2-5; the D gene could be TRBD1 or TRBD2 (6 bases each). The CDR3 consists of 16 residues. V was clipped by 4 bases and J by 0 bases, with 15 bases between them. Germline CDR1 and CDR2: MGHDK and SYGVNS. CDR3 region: CASSGGASEYQETQYF. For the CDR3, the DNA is TGTGCCAGCAGTGGGGGGGCCTCCGAGTACCAAGAGACCCAGTACTTC.

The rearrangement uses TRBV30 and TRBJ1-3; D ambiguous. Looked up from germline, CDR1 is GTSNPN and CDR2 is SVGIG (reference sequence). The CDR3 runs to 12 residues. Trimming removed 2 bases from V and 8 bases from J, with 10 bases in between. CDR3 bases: TGTGCCTGGAGTCCGTTCGGTGACACCATATATTTT. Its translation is CAWSPFGDTIYF.

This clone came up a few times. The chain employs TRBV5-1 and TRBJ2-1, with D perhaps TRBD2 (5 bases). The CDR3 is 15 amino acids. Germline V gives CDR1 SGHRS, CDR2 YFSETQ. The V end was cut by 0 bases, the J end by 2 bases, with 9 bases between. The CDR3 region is CASSLDSGTYNEQFF. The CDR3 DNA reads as TGCGCCAGCAGCTTGGACAGCGGTACCTACAATGAGCAGTTCTTC.

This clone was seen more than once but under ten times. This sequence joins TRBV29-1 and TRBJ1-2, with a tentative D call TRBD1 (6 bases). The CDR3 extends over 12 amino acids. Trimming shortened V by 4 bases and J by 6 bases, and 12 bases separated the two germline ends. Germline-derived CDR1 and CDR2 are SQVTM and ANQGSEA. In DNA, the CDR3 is TGCAGCGTTGCAGCAGGGGTGGATGGCTACACCTTC. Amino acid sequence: CSVAAGVDGYTF.

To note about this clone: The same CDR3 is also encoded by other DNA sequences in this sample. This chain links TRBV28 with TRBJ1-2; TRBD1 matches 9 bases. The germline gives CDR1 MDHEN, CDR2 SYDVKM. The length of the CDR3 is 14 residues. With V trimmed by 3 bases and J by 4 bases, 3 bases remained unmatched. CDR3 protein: CASSLGQGSYGYTF. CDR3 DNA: TGTGCCAGCAGTTTGGGACAGGGTTCCTATGGCTACACCTTC.

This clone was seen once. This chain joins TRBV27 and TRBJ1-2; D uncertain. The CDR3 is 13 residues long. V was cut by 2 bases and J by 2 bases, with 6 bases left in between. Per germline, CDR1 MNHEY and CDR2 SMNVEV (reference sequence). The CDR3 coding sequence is TGTGCCAGCAGTTTACAGGTGAACTATGGCTACACCTTC. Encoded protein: CASSLQVNYGYTF.

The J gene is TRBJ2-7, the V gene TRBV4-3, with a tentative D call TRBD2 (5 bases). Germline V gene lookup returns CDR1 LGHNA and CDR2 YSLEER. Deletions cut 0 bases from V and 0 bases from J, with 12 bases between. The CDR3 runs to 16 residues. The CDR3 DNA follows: TGCGCCAGCAGCCAAGACTGGACGGGAACCTCCTACGAGCAGTACTTC. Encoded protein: CASSQDWTGTSYEQYF.

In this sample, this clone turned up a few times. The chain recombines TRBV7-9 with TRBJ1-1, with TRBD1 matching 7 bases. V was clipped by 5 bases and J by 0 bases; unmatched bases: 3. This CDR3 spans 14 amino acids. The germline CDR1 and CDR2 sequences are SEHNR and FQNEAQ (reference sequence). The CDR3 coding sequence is TGTGCCAGCAGCGCGACAGGGTTGAACACTGAAGCTTTCTTT. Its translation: CASSATGLNTEAFF.

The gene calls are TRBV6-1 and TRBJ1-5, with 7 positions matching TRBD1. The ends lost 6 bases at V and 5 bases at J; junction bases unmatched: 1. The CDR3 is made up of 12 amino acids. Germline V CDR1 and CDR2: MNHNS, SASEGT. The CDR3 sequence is CASRGTDQPQHF. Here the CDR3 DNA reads TGTGCCAGCAGGGGGACAGATCAGCCCCAGCATTTT.

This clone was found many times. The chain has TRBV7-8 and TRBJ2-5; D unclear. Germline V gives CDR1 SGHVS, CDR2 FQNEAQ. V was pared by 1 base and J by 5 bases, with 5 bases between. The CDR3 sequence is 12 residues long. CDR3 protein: CASSLVAETQYF. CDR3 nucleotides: TGTGCCAGCAGCTTAGTTGCGGAGACCCAGTACTTC.

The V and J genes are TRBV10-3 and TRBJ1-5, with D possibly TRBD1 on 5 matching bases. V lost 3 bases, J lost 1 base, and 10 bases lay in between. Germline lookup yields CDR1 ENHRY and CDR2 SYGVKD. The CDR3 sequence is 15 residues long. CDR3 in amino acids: CAISEWGLSNQPQHF. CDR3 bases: TGTGCCATCAGTGAATGGGGACTGAGCAATCAGCCCCAGCATTTT.

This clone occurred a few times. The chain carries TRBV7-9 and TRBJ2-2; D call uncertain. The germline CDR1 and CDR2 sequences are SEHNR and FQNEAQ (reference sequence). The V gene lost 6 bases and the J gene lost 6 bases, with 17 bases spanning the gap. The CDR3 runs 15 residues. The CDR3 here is CASSPLADAAGELFF. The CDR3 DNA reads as TGTGCCAGCAGTCCTTTGGCAGATGCCGCCGGGGAGCTGTTTTTT. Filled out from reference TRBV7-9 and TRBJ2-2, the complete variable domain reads DTGVSQNPRHKITKRGQNVTFRCDPISEHNRLYWYRQTLGQGPEFLTYFQNEAQLEKSRLLSDRFSAERPKGSFSTLEIQRTEQGDSAMYLCASSPLADAAGELFFGEGSRLTVL.

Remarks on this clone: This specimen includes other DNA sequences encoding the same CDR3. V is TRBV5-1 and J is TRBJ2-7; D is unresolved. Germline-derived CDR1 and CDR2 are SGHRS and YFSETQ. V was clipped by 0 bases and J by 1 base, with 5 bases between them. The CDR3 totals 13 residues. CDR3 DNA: TGCGCCAGCAGCTTGGGGTCGTCCTACGAGCAGTACTTC. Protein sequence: CASSLGSSYEQYF.

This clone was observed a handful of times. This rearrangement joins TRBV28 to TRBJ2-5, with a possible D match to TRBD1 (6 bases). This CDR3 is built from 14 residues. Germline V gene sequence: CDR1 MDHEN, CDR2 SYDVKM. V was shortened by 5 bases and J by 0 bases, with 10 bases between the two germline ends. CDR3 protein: CASSLQGHQETQYF. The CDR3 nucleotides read TGTGCCAGCAGTCTACAGGGCCACCAAGAGACCCAGTACTTC. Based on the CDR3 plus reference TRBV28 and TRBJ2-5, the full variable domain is DVKVTQSSRYLVKRTGEKVFLECVQDMDHENMFWYRQDPGLGLRLIYFSYDVKMKEKGDIPEGYSVSREKKERFSLILESASTNQTSMYLCASSLQGHQETQYFGPGTRLLVL.

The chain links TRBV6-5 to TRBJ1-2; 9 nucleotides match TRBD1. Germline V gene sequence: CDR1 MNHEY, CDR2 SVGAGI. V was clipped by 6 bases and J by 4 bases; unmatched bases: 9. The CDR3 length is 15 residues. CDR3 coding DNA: TGTGCCAGCAGGGAGCCACCGGACAGGGGCTATGGCTACACCTTC. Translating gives CASREPPDRGYGYTF.

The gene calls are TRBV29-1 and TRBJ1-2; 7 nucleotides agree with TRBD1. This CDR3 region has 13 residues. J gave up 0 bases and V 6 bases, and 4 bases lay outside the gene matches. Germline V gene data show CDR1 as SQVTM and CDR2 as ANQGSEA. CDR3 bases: TGCAGCGTCAGGGACAGCGCTAACTATGGCTACACCTTC. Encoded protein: CSVRDSANYGYTF.

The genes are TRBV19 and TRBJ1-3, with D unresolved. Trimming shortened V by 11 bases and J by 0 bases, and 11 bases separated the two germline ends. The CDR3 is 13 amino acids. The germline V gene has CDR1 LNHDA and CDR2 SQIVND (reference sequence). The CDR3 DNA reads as TGTGCCTCGGTGGACCACTCTGGAAACACCATATATTTT. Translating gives CASVDHSGNTIYF.

The CDR3 region is CSVETQVTGELFF. In DNA, the CDR3 is TGCAGCGTTGAAACGCAGGTCACCGGGGAGCTGTTTTTT. The V call is TRBV29-1, the J call TRBJ2-2; no clear D gene. Germline V lookup: CDR1 SQVTM, CDR2 ANQGSEA. This CDR3 region has 13 residues. The V end lost 2 bases, the J end lost 4 bases, and 8 bases lay between the germline ends.

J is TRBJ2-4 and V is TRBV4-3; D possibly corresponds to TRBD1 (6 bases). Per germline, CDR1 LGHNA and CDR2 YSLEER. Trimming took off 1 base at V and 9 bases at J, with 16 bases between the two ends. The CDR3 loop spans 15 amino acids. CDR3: CASSQAAREGGIQYF. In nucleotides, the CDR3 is TGCGCCAGCAGCCAAGCGGCCAGGGAAGGGGGCATTCAGTACTTC.

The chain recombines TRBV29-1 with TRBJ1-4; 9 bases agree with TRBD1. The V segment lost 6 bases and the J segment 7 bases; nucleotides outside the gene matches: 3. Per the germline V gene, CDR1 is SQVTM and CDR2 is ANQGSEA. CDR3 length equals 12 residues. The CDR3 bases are TGCAGCGTCGGGACAGGGAGTGAAAAACTGTTTTTT. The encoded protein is CSVGTGSEKLFF.